The subject of this entry is one T cell receptor (beta chain). This specimen belongs to a study of identical twins. This CDR3 spans 18 amino acids. With V trimmed by 0 bases and J by 0 bases, 6 bases remained unmatched. Germline V lookup: CDR1 SGHVS, CDR2 FQNEAQ. TCRdb used MiXCR to reprocess the 5' RACE reads, holding one entry per CDR3 protein. In the table there are nearly 900,000 distinct CDR3 sequences, approximately 13% of which are singletons. These data also featured in a second study, about yellow fever vaccine responses in identical twins.

This clonotype was sampled from a young woman in good health. The chain employs TRBV7-8 and TRBJ2-1, with TRBD2 matching over 9 bases. The source material was PBMCs. CDR3 sequence (DNA): TGTGCCAGCAGCTTAGCAAGGTCTAGCGGGGTCTCCTACAATGAGCAGTTCTTC. It yields the protein CASSLARSSGVSYNEQFF.